The 20 T cell receptor beta chains below come from one sample, sequenced in a study of T cells in Graves' hyperthyroidism and ophthalmopathy. There were TCR beta CDR3 regions amplified from RNA transcripts. RT-PCR in the first round (using the HTBI primer set) targeted the TCR CDR3. In TCRdb, the multiplex PCR reads were re-called with MiXCR into one record per CDR3 protein. This sample has about 570,000 distinct CDR3 sequences, with more than 45% found just once. Material for sequencing was peripheral blood or thyroid tissue (not recorded which). The receptors come from an adult woman with Graves' disease, either hyperthyroidism or ophthalmopathy (not recorded which).

Of note for this clonotype: This may stem from a read error, because a much larger clone lies one nucleotide away. The V gene is TRBV5-1, the J gene TRBJ1-1, with no clear D. The CDR3 spans 14 residues. V was clipped by 6 bases and J by 4 bases, with 16 bases between them. The germline gives CDR1 SGHRS, CDR2 YFSETQ. Here the CDR3 reads CASTLSKGFTEAFF. The CDR3 DNA reads TGCGCCAGCACCCTCTCTAAGGGTTTCACTGAAGCTTTCTTT.

Regarding this clonotype: This is likely a read error, given that the CDR3 carries no conserved phenylalanine or tryptophan at its end. Because the CDR3's place on the DNA is in doubt, the DNA is left out and the CDR3 is given as listed by TCRdb. This sequence joins TRBV10-3 and TRBJ2-6. Germline assignment: CDR1 ENHRY and CDR2 SYGVKD. Including both end residues, the CDR3 is 8 amino acids long. CDR3 loop: CAISESTG.

On this clonotype: Sequence at one end of the junction differs from germline and may be a read error. The rearrangement links TRBV11-1 to TRBJ2-6, with D uncertain. There are 17 residues in the CDR3. CDR1 is SGHAT, CDR2 FQDESV, per germline (reference sequence). In DNA, the CDR3 is TGCGCCAGCAGCCGACCCCCCGGGTCTTCTGGGGCCAACGTCCTGACTTTC. Translated, it gives CASSRPPGSSGANVLTF.

V and J are TRBV6-1 and TRBJ2-5, with unresolved D. The CDR3 loop spans 17 amino acids. Trimming shortened V by 3 bases and J by 0 bases, and 17 bases separated the two germline ends. Germline CDR1 reads MNHNS; CDR2 reads SASEGT. CDR3 sequence: CASSDRAGPSDQETQYF. CDR3 nucleotide sequence: TGTGCCAGCAGTGATAGGGCCGGACCCAGCGACCAAGAGACCCAGTACTTC.

The CDR3 bases are TGTGCCAGCAGCCAGAGGGGCGTCGGCGGGGAGCTGTTTTTT. It specifies CASSQRGVGGELFF. V is TRBV3-1 and J is TRBJ2-2; D may correspond to TRBD1 or TRBD2 (5 bases each). Germline V gives CDR1 LGHDT, CDR2 YNNKEL (reference sequence). Trimming shortened V by 3 bases and J by 7 bases, and 12 bases separated the two germline ends. The CDR3 covers 14 residues. The full variable domain, in which reference TRBV3-1 and TRBJ2-2 provide the parts outside the CDR3, is DTAVSQTPKYLVTQMGNDKSIKCEQNLGHDTMYWYKQDSKKFLKIMFSYNNKELIINETVPNRFSPKSPDKAHLNLHINSLELGDSAVYFCASSQRGVGGELFFGEGSRLTVL.

This chain joins TRBV7-2 and TRBJ1-6; D is possibly TRBD1 (5 bases). From germline, CDR1 is SGHTA and CDR2 FQGNSA. V was pared by 3 bases and J by 9 bases, with 15 bases between. The CDR3 is 15 amino acids. CDR3 in amino acids: CASSLYGWGSSPLHF. The CDR3 nucleotides read TGTGCCAGCAGCTTGTATGGCTGGGGCTCTTCACCCCTCCACTTT.

The rearrangement uses TRBV7-9 and TRBJ2-3, with 7 bases aligning to TRBD1. After removal of 3 bases from V and 2 bases from J, the junction contained 5 bases not matched to a gene. In germline, CDR1 is SEHNR, CDR2 FQNEAQ (reference sequence). The CDR3 has 15 residues. The CDR3 is CASSFDQGDTDTQYF. CDR3 sequence (DNA): TGTGCCAGCAGCTTCGACCAGGGGGACACAGATACGCAGTATTTT.

The CDR3 loop reads CATSRPPGTSGYEQYF. CDR3 in DNA: TGTGCCACCAGCAGACCCCCCGGGACTAGCGGATACGAGCAGTACTTC. The gene calls are TRBV15 and TRBJ2-7, with 11 bases matching TRBD2. The CDR3 has 16 amino acids. Germline V gene data show CDR1 as LNHNV and CDR2 as YYDKDF (reference sequence). The trim removed 2 bases at V and 4 bases at J, leaving 7 bases unmatched.

The chain joins TRBV29-1 to TRBJ2-5; the match to TRBD1 covers 7 bases. This CDR3 region has 14 residues. Germline CDR1 SQVTM, CDR2 ANQGSEA. V was clipped by 4 bases and J by 4 bases; unmatched bases: 9. In DNA form, the CDR3 reads TGCAGCGTTGGCCGGGGACAGCAAGGAGAGACCCAGTACTTC. It yields the protein CSVGRGQQGETQYF.

This clonotype was observed many times. The chain links TRBV6-6 to TRBJ2-7; D unclear. The germline gives CDR1 MNHNY, CDR2 SVGAGI (reference sequence). CDR3 length: 12 residues. V lost 4 bases, J lost 5 bases, and 9 bases lay in between. The CDR3, as DNA: TGTGCCAGCAGTTCGTATGGTAACGAGCAGTACTTC. It is translated as CASSSYGNEQYF.

The chain's CDR3 is CSAYLRGQTQYF. The CDR3 bases are TGCAGTGCTTACCTCAGGGGACAGACCCAGTACTTC. V and J are TRBV20-1 and TRBJ2-5; D is possibly TRBD1 (6 bases). Trimming removed 5 bases from V and 6 bases from J, with 13 bases in between. Germline assignment: CDR1 DFQATT and CDR2 SNEGSKA (reference sequence). This CDR3 region has 12 residues.

This clonotype was seen more than once but under ten times. The chain has TRBV2 and TRBJ1-2, with D maybe TRBD1 (5 bases). Germline CDR1 is SNHLY and CDR2 is FYNNEI. The V end was cut by 7 bases, the J end by 5 bases, with 11 bases between. There are 12 residues in the CDR3. CDR3 residues: CASIGGAYGYTF. The CDR3 DNA sequence: TGTGCCAGCATAGGAGGGGCATATGGCTACACCTTC. The full variable domain, its missing parts supplied by reference TRBV2 and TRBJ1-2, is EPEVTQTPSHQVTQMGQEVILRCVPISNHLYFYWYRQILGQKVEFLVSFYNNEISEKSEIFDDQFSVERPDGSNFTLKIRSTKLEDSAMYFCASIGGAYGYTFGSGTRLTVV.

At least ten counts were recorded for this clonotype. The V gene is TRBV2, the J gene TRBJ1-6, with TRBD1 matching over 7 bases. Germline CDR1 is SNHLY and CDR2 is FYNNEI. After removal of 7 bases from V and 8 bases from J, the junction contained 5 bases not matched to a gene. The CDR3 spans 13 residues. CDR3 DNA sequence: TGTGCCAGCAAACGCGACAGGGATTCACCCCTCCACTTT. The encoded protein is CASKRDRDSPLHF.

CDR3 amino acids: CATSRDTAGGKLGRNTIYF. Here the CDR3 DNA reads TGTGCCACCAGCAGAGATACGGCCGGGGGGAAGCTGGGTCGCAACACCATATATTTT. The chain carries TRBV15 and TRBJ1-3; tentatively, D is TRBD1 (5 bases). The CDR3 is 19 residues long. V lost 0 bases and J lost 7, with 25 bases in between. The V gene's germline CDR1 is LNHNV and CDR2 YYDKDF (reference sequence).

V gene TRBV29-1 combines with J gene TRBJ1-2; no definite D call. This CDR3 contains 14 residues. Germline V gene data show CDR1 as SQVTM and CDR2 as ANQGSEA. Between the trimmed V and J ends, which lost 5 bases and 2 bases, there was a span of 15 bases. Here the CDR3 reads CSVRPGGGNYGYTF. The CDR3 nucleotides are TGCAGCGTTCGGCCGGGAGGAGGAAACTATGGCTACACCTTC.

This clonotype came up a few times. This chain joins TRBV6-5 and TRBJ2-1, with 8 positions matching TRBD2. V lost 10 bases and J lost 3; bases outside the gene matches: 20. Germline V lookup: CDR1 MNHEY, CDR2 SVGAGI. This CDR3 has 18 residues. The CDR3 DNA follows: TGTGCCACAATCAGGGAGGTCCGAGCTAGCGGGCTCTACAATGAGCAGTTCTTC. This encodes CATIREVRASGLYNEQFF.

The chain has TRBV7-8 and TRBJ2-5; 8 bases agree with TRBD2. From germline, CDR1 is SGHVS and CDR2 FQNEAQ. The CDR3 has 13 amino acids. The trim removed 7 bases at V and 5 bases at J, leaving 6 bases unmatched. In DNA, the CDR3 is TGTGCCAGCACGGGCGGGAGGCTGGAGACCCAGTACTTC. It specifies CASTGGRLETQYF.

The chain recombines TRBV6-5 with TRBJ2-4; D unclear. The CDR3 is 12 amino acids. Per germline, CDR1 MNHEY and CDR2 SVGAGI. Trimming shortened V by 5 bases and J by 11 bases, and 13 bases separated the two germline ends. The CDR3 reads CASSQTRQVQYF. As DNA, the CDR3 is TGTGCCAGCAGTCAGACACGGCAAGTTCAGTACTTC.

This clonotype was recorded at least ten times. Here the CDR3 reads CSGYVGGEETQYF. CDR3 DNA sequence: TGCAGTGGTTATGTCGGGGGGGAAGAGACCCAGTACTTC. The chain carries TRBV20-1 and TRBJ2-5; TRBD2 matches 8 bases. V was pared by 7 bases and J by 3 bases, with 7 bases of the junction left unmatched. The germline gives CDR1 DFQATT, CDR2 SNEGSKA (reference sequence). The CDR3 spans 13 residues.

This clonotype was seen ten or more times. CDR3 in DNA: TGCGCCAGCAGCCAAGATCGTTACCGGGACGCTTTCTTT. This gives the protein CASSQDRYRDAFF. This chain joins TRBV4-1 and TRBJ1-1, with a weak D call TRBD1 (5 bases). CDR3 length: 13 residues. Deletions cut 0 bases from V and 11 bases from J, with 13 bases between. Germline V gene lookup returns CDR1 MGHRA and CDR2 YSYEKL.